Listed here are 14 T cell receptor beta chains from one sample, sequenced in a study of identical twins. One entry per CDR3 protein, called by TCRdb with MiXCR from the 5' RACE reads. Of 1.5 million to 2 million distinct CDR3 sequences listed, about 30% are singletons. The sequenced material came from cord blood. These receptors all stem from a newborn girl in good health.

In the case of this clonotype: Compared with germline, one end of the junction differs, possibly owing to a read error. This chain connects TRBV20-1 to TRBJ2-1; weak D call: TRBD1 (5 bases). Germline loops: CDR1 DFQATT, CDR2 SNEGSKA (reference sequence). This CDR3 has 12 residues. CDR3 coding DNA: TGCGGTGCTAGGGGCGGCCTAGGGGAGCAGTTCTTC. This codes for CGARGGLGEQFF.

This chain joins TRBV20-1 and TRBJ1-5; TRBD1 matches 10 bases. The CDR3 contains 18 residues. CDR1 DFQATT and CDR2 SNEGSKA come from the germline V gene (reference sequence). The V gene end was trimmed by 6 bases and the J gene end by 0 bases; junction bases not matched to a gene: 14. The CDR3 loop reads CSAPTRDRGSISNQPQHF. CDR3 DNA: TGCAGTGCGCCGACCCGGGACAGGGGTTCCATTAGCAATCAGCCCCAGCATTTT.

This clonotype was seen only a few times. The J gene is TRBJ2-3, the V gene TRBV20-1, with 7 nucleotides matching TRBD2. This CDR3 comprises 13 residues. CDR1 is DFQATT, CDR2 SNEGSKA, per germline (reference sequence). After removal of 7 bases from V and 1 base from J, the junction contained 5 bases not matched to a gene. The CDR3 loop reads CSVSAGGTDTQYF. The CDR3 DNA is TGCAGTGTTTCCGCGGGGGGCACAGATACGCAGTATTTT.

Ten or more counts support this clonotype. The rearrangement uses TRBV7-2 and TRBJ2-5; D gene uncertain. V lost 2 bases and J 4 bases, leaving 17 bases between the germline ends. CDR1 SGHTA and CDR2 FQGNSA come from the germline V gene. This CDR3 spans 16 amino acids. DNA for the CDR3: TGTGCCAGCAGCTTACAATCAATGGACGGGCTAGAGACCCAGTACTTC. This translates into CASSLQSMDGLETQYF.

This chain uses TRBV27 with TRBJ2-1; no clear D. This CDR3 comprises 14 residues. Deletions cut 3 bases from V and 3 bases from J, with 9 bases between. Germline CDR1 reads MNHEY; CDR2 reads SMNVEV (reference sequence). The chain's CDR3 is CASSLDGVYNEQFF. In nucleotides, the CDR3 is TGTGCCAGCAGTTTGGATGGGGTCTACAATGAGCAGTTCTTC.

This clonotype was detected only a few times. The chain couples TRBV7-8 to TRBJ2-5, with 7 bases lining up with TRBD2. Germline values: CDR1 SGHVS, CDR2 FQNEAQ. V lost 0 bases and J lost 1; bases outside the gene matches: 5. The CDR3 loop spans 16 amino acids. CDR3 DNA sequence: TGTGCCAGCAGCTTAGCGCGTCTAGCGGTCCAAGAGACCCAGTACTTC. This translates into CASSLARLAVQETQYF.

The CDR3: CASSQMPWRGARHEQYF. The CDR3 nucleotides are TGTGCCAGCAGCCAGATGCCGTGGAGAGGAGCCCGTCATGAGCAGTACTTC. The chain carries TRBV3-1 and TRBJ2-7; D unclear. Looked up from germline, CDR1 is LGHDT and CDR2 is YNNKEL (reference sequence). With 3 bases removed from V and 7 bases from J, the gap between germline ends came to 25 bases. This CDR3 comprises 17 residues.

This clonotype was found a few times. This sequence joins TRBV12-3 or TRBV12-4 and TRBJ1-5; 8 bases line up with TRBD1. Trimming at V came to 6 bases and at J to 7 bases, leaving 8 bases not matched to a gene. CDR3 size: 14 residues. The chain's CDR3 is CASSSRGLEQPQHF. The CDR3 DNA is TGTGCCAGCAGCTCCAGGGGGCTGGAACAGCCCCAGCATTTT.

This sequence joins TRBV4-2 and TRBJ2-4; 13 bases fit TRBD2. Trimming at V came to 4 bases and at J to 6 bases, leaving 6 bases not matched to a gene. The CDR3 length is 16 residues. Germline-derived CDR1 and CDR2 are LGHNA and YNFKEQ. Here the CDR3 reads CASSPLLAGGTNIQYF. The DNA for the CDR3 is TGTGCCAGCAGCCCTTTACTAGCGGGGGGGACAAACATTCAGTACTTC.

A remark on this clonotype: One end of the junction is discordant with germline, which a read error may explain. The V and J genes are TRBV27 and TRBJ2-5; no clear D gene. Germline CDR1 is MNHEY and CDR2 is SMNVEV (reference sequence). This CDR3 has 9 residues. The CDR3: CAGSFWPYF. CDR3 DNA sequence: TGTGCCGGCAGTTTTTGGCCGTACTTC.

The rearrangement joins TRBV11-2 to TRBJ2-3, with D possibly TRBD1 on 6 matching bases. The CDR3 spans 16 residues. Trimming left V 1 base short and J 1 base short, with 12 bases between. CDR1 is SGHAT, CDR2 FQNNGV, per germline. CDR3 in DNA: TGTGCCAGCAGCTTAGTGGGGGCAGGAGGCACAGATACGCAGTATTTT. Protein sequence: CASSLVGAGGTDTQYF.

As for this clonotype: Compared with germline, one end of the junction differs, possibly owing to a read error. V is TRBV4-2 and J is TRBJ2-2; TRBD2 might be the D (5 bases). The CDR3 runs 17 residues. Germline V lookup: CDR1 LGHNA, CDR2 YNFKEQ. DNA of the CDR3: TGTGCCGGCAGCCAAGGAGGTAGGACCCTTAACACCGGGGAGCTGTTTTTT. It translates to CAGSQGGRTLNTGELFF.

This rearrangement joins TRBV4-1 to TRBJ2-1; 13 positions match TRBD2. J was trimmed by 5 bases and V by 3 bases; bases with no gene match: 10. CDR1 is MGHRA and CDR2 is YSYEKL in the germline V gene. This CDR3 is 18 amino acids long. For the CDR3, the DNA is TGCGCCAGCAGCCACCTGGGACTAGCGGGGACCCACAACAATGAGCAGTTCTTC. Translating it yields CASSHLGLAGTHNNEQFF.

CDR3 nucleotide sequence: TGTGCCAGCAGTTTCCAACTAGCGGGAGGGGGTGATACGCAGTATTTT. It encodes CASSFQLAGGGDTQYF. The rearrangement uses TRBV28 and TRBJ2-3, with 13 bases fitting TRBD2. V shed 3 bases, J shed 6 bases, and the junction held 6 bases outside the gene matches. CDR1 is MDHEN, CDR2 SYDVKM, per germline. This CDR3 region has 16 residues.